The rows below give T cell receptor beta chains drawn from one sample of a study of cytomegalovirus exposure and HLA in healthy donors. Some clones are missing from TCRdb's copy, which holds only in-frame ones; the method was immunoSEQ multiplex PCR. Among 24,000 or so clones, more than 75% were seen once, and the ten largest hold approximately 5%. The sequenced sample consisted of PBMCs. All receptors derive from a male donor in good health and CMV-seronegative. CDR3s include the opening cysteine and the closing phenylalanine or tryptophan. Each record gives: clone size, D gene, J gene, CDR3 length, V gene, CDR3 protein, CDR3 DNA. A D gene is named only where the DNA matches it firmly. Clone size, where shown, is once, few, many, or a class for clones that have expanded.

few | - | TRBJ2-3 | 16 | TRBV7-6 | CASSFIIGGLPDTQYF | TGTGCCAGCAGCTTTATTATTGGGGGCCTCCCAGATACGCAGTATTTT
- | TRBD2 | TRBJ2-3 | 15 | TRBV11-2 | CASRAPGTSGDTQYF | TGTGCCAGCAGAGCACCCGGGACTAGCGGAGATACGCAGTATTTT
- | TRBD2 | TRBJ2-5 | 15 | TRBV9 | CASSVSGGGQETQYF | TGTGCCAGCAGCGTATCGGGGGGGGGACAAGAGACCCAGTACTTC
- | TRBD1 | TRBJ1-4 | 14 | TRBV18 | CASSPPTGGEKLFF | TGTGCCAGCTCACCCCCGACAGGGGGCGAAAAACTGTTTTTT
- | - | TRBJ1-5 | 16 | TRBV28 | CASTSRERGSNQPQHF | TGTGCCAGCACCTCCCGGGAACGCGGTAGCAATCAGCCCCAGCATTTT
- | TRBD2 | TRBJ2-7 | 15 | TRBV6-6 | CASSYLGLAAYEQYF | TGTGCCAGCAGTTACCTCGGACTAGCGGCTTACGAGCAGTACTTC
- | - | TRBJ1-6 | 15 | TRBV6-1 | CASKLGVGDQSPLHF | TGTGCCAGCAAGCTAGGGGTTGGAGATCAGTCACCCCTCCACTTT
- | - | TRBJ1-6 | 14 | TRBV28 | CASTPYGDNSPLHF | TGTGCCAGCACCCCGTACGGGGATAATTCACCCCTCCACTTT
- | TRBD2 | TRBJ2-5 | 15 | TRBV5-1 | CASSLTSGGVETQYF | TGCGCCAGCAGCTTGACTAGCGGGGGGGTGGAGACCCAGTACTTC
- | TRBD2 | TRBJ2-7 | 17 | TRBV4-2 | CASSQGGKAGGSYEQYF | TGTGCCAGCAGCCAAGGAGGTAAAGCGGGGGGGTCCTACGAGCAGTACTTC